These 25 T cell receptor beta chains came from one sample sequenced in a study of cytomegalovirus exposure and HLA in healthy donors (dated by TCRdb to 2015 to 2018). Library creation used the immunoSEQ multiplex PCR assay. TCRdb mirrors the immuneACCESS table, restricted to in-frame sequences. Some clones are absent from its copies; in checked studies, under half trace to an unresolved V gene, and the reason for the others is unknown. This sample holds 120,000 or so clones; about 87% were observed only once. Of the sample, approximately 2.1% is held by the ten largest clones. Sequenced input: PBMCs. The receptors were sampled from a woman aged 18-29 years in good health and CMV-seronegative.

J is TRBJ2-7 and V is TRBV5-4, with 9 bases that match TRBD1. With V trimmed by 0 bases and J by 6 bases, 7 bases remained unmatched. CDR1 is SGHNT, CDR2 YYREEE, per germline (reference sequence). The CDR3 spans 15 residues. The CDR3: CASSLVGTGSREQYF. DNA of the CDR3: TGTGCCAGCAGCTTGGTCGGGACAGGGTCTCGCGAGCAGTACTTC.

The V and J genes are TRBV4-3 and TRBJ2-7; D is uncertain. The germline V gene encodes CDR1 LGHNA and CDR2 YSLEER. The V end was cut by 0 bases, the J end by 3 bases, with 12 bases between. The CDR3 runs to 15 residues. DNA for the CDR3: TGCGCCAGCAGCCAAGATGCCCGATCGAGCTACGAGCAGTACTTC. Protein product: CASSQDARSSYEQYF.

V and J are TRBV19 and TRBJ2-1; D is unclear. This CDR3 contains 15 residues. Per germline, CDR1 LNHDA and CDR2 SQIVND (reference sequence). Trimming stripped 5 bases from V and 0 bases from J, with 11 bases between. Here the CDR3 reads CASSRIVGSYNEQFF. Written as DNA, the CDR3 is TGTGCCAGTAGTCGTATTGTCGGCTCCTACAATGAGCAGTTCTTC.

This chain joins TRBV28 and TRBJ1-2; perhaps TRBD1 as D (5 bases). Trimming removed 6 bases at V and 3 bases at J, with 20 bases between. Germline V gene lookup returns CDR1 MDHEN and CDR2 SYDVKM. CDR3 length: 16 residues. CDR3 in amino acids: CASRGQGSSFYYGYTF. CDR3 sequence (DNA): TGTGCCAGCAGAGGGCAGGGTTCTTCTTTCTACTATGGCTACACCTTC.

The CDR3, as DNA: TGTGCCAGCAGCCAGGACAGGGGCAACTATGGCTACACCTTC. It codes for CASSQDRGNYGYTF. This chain connects TRBV4-2 to TRBJ1-2; 9 nucleotides agree with TRBD1. The CDR3 sequence is 14 residues long. Germline trimming cut 3 bases from V and 2 bases from J; bases unmatched to any gene: 1. The germline V gene has CDR1 LGHNA and CDR2 YNFKEQ.

V gene TRBV28 combines with J gene TRBJ1-2; TRBD1 matches at 7 bases. The CDR3 runs to 13 residues. CDR1 and CDR2 (germline): MDHEN, SYDVKM. J lost 7 bases, V lost 1 base, and 3 bases had no gene match. The CDR3 protein is CASSLSAGGGYTF. DNA of the CDR3: TGTGCCAGCAGTTTATCGGCAGGGGGTGGCTACACCTTC.

This clone was recorded only once. The chain couples TRBV13 to TRBJ1-2, with TRBD1 as a possible D gene (6 bases). The CDR3 has 17 residues. Trimming left V 1 base short and J 4 bases short, with 19 bases between. Germline V gene sequence: CDR1 PRHDT, CDR2 FYEKMQ (reference sequence). The CDR3 protein is CASSLVPRQDLSYGYTF. CDR3 DNA sequence: TGTGCCAGCAGCTTAGTTCCCCGACAGGACCTATCCTATGGCTACACCTTC.

This rearrangement joins TRBV19 to TRBJ2-1; 7 nucleotides agree with TRBD2. The CDR3 extends over 14 amino acids. The trim removed 5 bases at V and 5 bases at J, leaving 6 bases unmatched. CDR1 is LNHDA, CDR2 SQIVND, per germline (reference sequence). DNA of the CDR3: TGTGCCAGTAGTTTAGGACTAGATCACAATGAGCAGTTCTTC. Its protein is CASSLGLDHNEQFF.

This clone has a handful of counts. The chain links TRBV15 to TRBJ1-3; tentatively, D is TRBD1 (5 bases). V dropped 0 bases and J dropped 2 bases, with 5 bases sitting between them. Germline CDR1 and CDR2: LNHNV and YYDKDF (reference sequence). There are 14 residues in the CDR3. CDR3 amino acids: CATSRDRAGNTIYF. CDR3 DNA sequence: TGTGCCACCAGCAGAGACAGGGCTGGAAACACCATATATTTT. Variable domain in full (rest from reference TRBV15 and TRBJ1-3): DAMVIQNPRYQVTQFGKPVTLSCSQTLNHNVMYWYQQKSSQAPKLLFHYYDKDFNNEADTPDNFQSRRPNTSFCFLDIRSPGLGDTAMYLCATSRDRAGNTIYFGEGSWLTVV.

The rearrangement uses TRBV7-2 and TRBJ1-2; D ambiguous. The CDR3 runs 14 residues. Germline values: CDR1 SGHTA, CDR2 FQGNSA. The V gene lost 0 bases and the J gene lost 2 bases, with 7 bases spanning the gap. CDR3 amino acids: CASSLATENYGYTF. In nucleotides, the CDR3 is TGTGCCAGCAGCTTAGCCACAGAGAACTATGGCTACACCTTC.

This clone was detected only once. The chain employs TRBV7-2 and TRBJ2-5; TRBD1 might be the D (5 bases). The V end lost 3 bases, the J end lost 5 bases, and 13 bases lay between the germline ends. Germline CDR1 reads SGHTA; CDR2 reads FQGNSA. This CDR3 region has 14 residues. The CDR3 DNA follows: TGTGCCAGCAGCTTTTCCAGGGTAATGGAGACCCAGTACTTC. Amino acid sequence: CASSFSRVMETQYF.

This rearrangement joins TRBV28 to TRBJ2-5, with 8 bases fitting TRBD1. The CDR3 is made up of 14 amino acids. Germline V gene lookup returns CDR1 MDHEN and CDR2 SYDVKM. V shed 4 bases, J shed 2 bases, and the junction held 3 bases outside the gene matches. CDR3 residues: CASSSQGGQETQYF. CDR3 DNA sequence: TGTGCCAGCAGTTCACAGGGGGGACAAGAGACCCAGTACTTC.

The chain couples TRBV6-1 to TRBJ1-1; 7 bases line up with TRBD1. V lost 7 bases to trimming and J lost 4 bases; unmatched junction nucleotides: 12. The germline CDR1 and CDR2 sequences are MNHNS and SASEGT. The CDR3 covers 15 residues. This CDR3 reads CASNTRQGLGTEAFF. Here the CDR3 DNA reads TGTGCCAGCAACACCAGACAGGGCCTGGGCACTGAAGCTTTCTTT.

The chain has TRBV5-1 and TRBJ1-2; D is perhaps TRBD1 (6 bases). The CDR3 spans 16 residues. Germline V gene data show CDR1 as SGHRS and CDR2 as YFSETQ. The ends were cut back, 3 bases at V and 7 bases at J, with 22 bases in the middle. CDR3 nucleotide sequence: TGCGCCAGCAGCTCGGAAGGACAGCGAATTCGGGGTGGCTACACCTTC. Its translation is CASSSEGQRIRGGYTF.

V gene TRBV25-1 combines with J gene TRBJ2-3; 11 nucleotides line up with TRBD2. Losses at the gene ends were 1 base for V and 2 bases for J; bases not matched to a gene: 5. CDR3 size: 17 residues. Germline V lookup: CDR1 MGHDK, CDR2 SYGVNS. CDR3 residues: CASSESLLAGDTDTQYF. The CDR3, as DNA: TGTGCCAGCAGTGAATCCCTACTAGCGGGAGACACAGATACGCAGTATTTT.

This chain uses TRBV7-8 with TRBJ1-3; weak D call: TRBD1 (5 bases). The CDR3 consists of 15 residues. V lost 5 bases and J 0 bases, leaving 11 bases between the germline ends. Germline values: CDR1 SGHVS, CDR2 FQNEAQ. Here the CDR3 DNA reads TGTGCCAGCAGCACCGACAGCAGCTCTGGAAACACCATATATTTT. As protein: CASSTDSSSGNTIYF. The variable domain in full, completed from reference TRBV7-8 and TRBJ1-3, reads GAGVSQSPRYKVAKRGQDVALRCDPISGHVSLFWYQQALGQGPEFLTYFQNEAQLDKSGLPSDRFFAERPEGSVSTLKIQRTQQEDSAVYLCASSTDSSSGNTIYFGEGSWLTVV.

The chain recombines TRBV5-6 with TRBJ1-1; a possible D gene is TRBD1 (5 bases). The length of the CDR3 is 15 residues. Germline-derived CDR1 and CDR2 are SGHDT and YYEEEE. Trimming removed 0 bases from V and 4 bases from J, with 13 bases in between. The CDR3 sequence is CASSLDRPLGTEAFF. Written as DNA, the CDR3 is TGTGCCAGCAGCTTGGACAGGCCGTTGGGCACTGAAGCTTTCTTT.

This chain uses TRBV29-1 with TRBJ2-5, with D possibly being TRBD2 (5 bases). Trimming removed 1 base at V and 3 bases at J, with 9 bases between. The CDR3 contains 13 residues. Germline V gene sequence: CDR1 SQVTM, CDR2 ANQGSEA. CDR3 sequence: CSVEGGPKETQYF. Here the CDR3 DNA reads TGCAGCGTTGAAGGCGGGCCAAAAGAGACCCAGTACTTC.

The CDR3, as DNA: TGTGCCAGCAGCTCCCAACCGACAGGGGCCTACGAGCAGTACTTC. It specifies CASSSQPTGAYEQYF. The rearrangement uses TRBV9 and TRBJ2-7; 8 bases fit TRBD1. Germline values: CDR1 SGDLS, CDR2 YYNGEE. This CDR3 comprises 15 residues. Trimming at V came to 4 bases and at J to 2 bases, leaving 8 bases not matched to a gene.

Here the CDR3 reads CASSPAGRDSPLHF. The CDR3 nucleotides read TGTGCCAGCTCACCAGCGGGTCGGGATTCACCCCTCCACTTT. The J gene is TRBJ1-6, the V gene TRBV18; no clear D gene. Deletions cut 2 bases from V and 8 bases from J, with 10 bases between. Germline V gives CDR1 KGHSH, CDR2 LQKENI. CDR3 size: 14 residues.

This clone has just one count. This chain connects TRBV28 to TRBJ2-7, with D maybe TRBD2 (6 bases). Trimming left V 3 bases short and J 4 bases short, with 7 bases between. CDR3 length: 12 amino acids. Germline V gene sequence: CDR1 MDHEN, CDR2 SYDVKM. The CDR3 coding sequence is TGTGCCAGCAGTTTGCGGGGATACGAGCAGTACTTC. It encodes CASSLRGYEQYF.

This chain links TRBV7-7 with TRBJ2-7; 14 bases fit TRBD2. Unmatched junction bases numbered 8, after V lost 2 bases and J lost 2 bases. Germline CDR1 reads SSHAT; CDR2 reads FNYEAQ (reference sequence). The CDR3 loop spans 18 amino acids. The DNA for the CDR3 is TGTGCCAGCAGCTTAAGTTGGACTAGCGGGGGGACGACCTACGAGCAGTACTTC. Protein product: CASSLSWTSGGTTYEQYF. Variable domain in full (rest from reference TRBV7-7 and TRBJ2-7): GAGVSQSPRYKVTKRGQDVTLRCDPISSHATLYWYQQALGQGPEFLTYFNYEAQPDKSGLPSDRFSAERPEGSISTLTIQRTEQRDSAMYRCASSLSWTSGGTTYEQYFGPGTRLTVT.

Comment on this clone: At the DNA level, this CDR3 is encoded by other sequences in the same sample as well. The rearrangement joins TRBV28 to TRBJ2-1, with TRBD2 matching 11 bases. The length of the CDR3 is 16 residues. J gave up 1 base and V 4 bases, and 3 bases lay outside the gene matches. CDR1 and CDR2 from the germline V gene are MDHEN and SYDVKM. The CDR3 sequence: CASSSRLAGSYNEQFF. DNA of the CDR3: TGTGCCAGCAGTTCGCGACTAGCGGGATCCTACAATGAGCAGTTCTTC.

This chain joins TRBV27 and TRBJ1-1; 7 bases map to TRBD1. CDR1 MNHEY and CDR2 SMNVEV come from the germline V gene (reference sequence). Trimming at V came to 5 bases and at J to 1 base, leaving 4 bases not matched to a gene. The CDR3 length is 14 residues. The CDR3, as DNA: TGTGCCAGCAGTGCCCGGACAGGGAACACTGAAGCTTTCTTT. This codes for CASSARTGNTEAFF.

The chain recombines TRBV6-4 with TRBJ1-5, with unresolved D. Germline V CDR1 and CDR2: MRHNA, SNTAGT. V gave up 2 bases and J gave up 3 bases, with 8 bases separating them. The CDR3 loop spans 14 amino acids. CDR3 DNA: TGTGCCAGCAGTGACAGGGAGCACAATCAGCCCCAGCATTTT. Protein product: CASSDREHNQPQHF.